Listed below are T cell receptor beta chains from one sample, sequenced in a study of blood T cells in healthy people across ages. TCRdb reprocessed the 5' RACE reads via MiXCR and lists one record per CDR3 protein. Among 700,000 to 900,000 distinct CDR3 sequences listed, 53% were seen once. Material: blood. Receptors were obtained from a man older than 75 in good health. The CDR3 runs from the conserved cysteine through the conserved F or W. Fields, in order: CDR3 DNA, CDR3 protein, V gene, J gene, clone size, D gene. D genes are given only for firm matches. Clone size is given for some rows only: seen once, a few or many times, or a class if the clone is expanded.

CDR3 DNA: TGCGCCAGCAGCTTCTGGTGCCCAGGGAGCTCCTACAATGAGCAGTACTTC
CDR3 protein: CASSFWCPGSSYNEQYF
V gene: TRBV5-1
J gene: TRBJ2-7
clone size: .
D gene: .

CDR3 DNA: TGTGCCAGCAGCGCAACCCCGGCGGCCTACGAGCAGTACTTC
CDR3 protein: CASSATPAAYEQYF
V gene: TRBV7-8
J gene: TRBJ2-7
clone size: few
D gene: .

CDR3 DNA: TGTGCCAGCAGCTTAGTCTGGGGTGGGGGCGGGAGTAGTGAAGAGACCCAGTACTTC
CDR3 protein: CASSLVWGGGGSSEETQYF
V gene: TRBV7-2
J gene: TRBJ2-5
clone size: .
D gene: .

CDR3 DNA: TGCGCCAGCAGCCAAGCGACTGGAGAGACCCAGTACTTC
CDR3 protein: CASSQATGETQYF
V gene: TRBV4-1
J gene: TRBJ2-5
clone size: .
D gene: .

CDR3 DNA: TGCAGTGCTAGAGATAGGATAGCGGGAGAGTACAGATACGCGTATTTT
CDR3 protein: CSARDRIAGEYRYAYF
V gene: TRBV20-1
J gene: TRBJ2-3
clone size: few
D gene: TRBD2

CDR3 DNA: TGTGCCAGCAGTGAAACTAGCCGCCACGAGCAGTACTTC
CDR3 protein: CASSETSRHEQYF
V gene: TRBV2
J gene: TRBJ2-7
clone size: many
D gene: .

CDR3 DNA: TGTGCTAGTGGTTTGGTAGTGACAGCGACCTCCTACGAGCAGTACTTC
CDR3 protein: CASGLVVTATSYEQYF
V gene: TRBV12-5
J gene: TRBJ2-7
clone size: .
D gene: .

CDR3 DNA: TGTGCCATTTCGGGGGGAGTCGACGGCTACACCTTC
CDR3 protein: CAISGGVDGYTF
V gene: TRBV25-1
J gene: TRBJ1-2
clone size: .
D gene: .

CDR3 DNA: TGCGCCAGCAGCGGGACAGGGGCCAATGAGCAGTACTTC
CDR3 protein: CASSGTGANEQYF
V gene: TRBV5-1
J gene: TRBJ2-5
clone size: .
D gene: TRBD1

CDR3 DNA: TGCAGCGTTGTCCGCGACAGGGGGTCCGAGCAGTACTTC
CDR3 protein: CSVVRDRGSEQYF
V gene: TRBV29-1
J gene: TRBJ2-7
clone size: few
D gene: TRBD1

CDR3 DNA: TGTGCCATCAGTGAGTCGACGGCACAGGCCCTCTACGAGCAGTACTTC
CDR3 protein: CAISESTAQALYEQYF
V gene: TRBV10-3
J gene: TRBJ2-7
clone size: few
D gene: .

CDR3 DNA: TGTGCCAGCAGGCGCGCCGTTTTAGCGGGAGGGCAGTATGAGCAGTTCTTC
CDR3 protein: CASRRAVLAGGQYEQFF
V gene: TRBV27
J gene: TRBJ2-1
clone size: .
D gene: TRBD2

CDR3 DNA: TGCAGTGCTAGAGACGAGAGACAGGGTTTTGGAGCTTTCTTT
CDR3 protein: CSARDERQGFGAFF
V gene: TRBV20-1
J gene: TRBJ1-1
clone size: .
D gene: TRBD1

CDR3 DNA: TGTGCCAGCACAGGACTAGCGGTTCGCTCCTACAATGAGCAGTTCTTC
CDR3 protein: CASTGLAVRSYNEQFF
V gene: TRBV2
J gene: TRBJ2-1
clone size: .
D gene: TRBD2

CDR3 DNA: TGTGCCAGCAGGTTCGCGGGGACTACGGAGCAGTACTTC
CDR3 protein: CASRFAGTTEQYF
V gene: TRBV7-2
J gene: TRBJ2-5
clone size: .
D gene: TRBD2

CDR3 DNA: TGCAGCATTGATGCACCGGGACTAGCGGGACCCTTCTCCTACGAGCAGTACTTC
CDR3 protein: CSIDAPGLAGPFSYEQYF
V gene: TRBV29-1
J gene: TRBJ2-7
clone size: .
D gene: TRBD2

CDR3 DNA: TGCAGTGCTAAGGGTTCGCGAGAGCAGTTCTTC
CDR3 protein: CSAKGSREQFF
V gene: TRBV20-1
J gene: TRBJ2-1
clone size: .
D gene: .

CDR3 DNA: TGTGCCAGCTCACCCGTTGGTACGCACGAGCAGTACTTC
CDR3 protein: CASSPVGTHEQYF
V gene: TRBV7-9
J gene: TRBJ2-7
clone size: .
D gene: .

CDR3 DNA: TGTGCCAGCAGTCCGACCTTAGGCGAGCAGTACTTC
CDR3 protein: CASSPTLGEQYF
V gene: TRBV6-5
J gene: TRBJ2-7
clone size: few
D gene: .

CDR3 DNA: TGTGCCAGCAGCCGGGACAGGGGTGAGCTGTTTTTT
CDR3 protein: CASSRDRGELFF
V gene: TRBV12-3/TRBV12-4
J gene: TRBJ2-2
clone size: .
D gene: TRBD1

CDR3 DNA: TGCAGCGCCCCAGGCCAGGGAGGGGAAGCTTTCTTT
CDR3 protein: CSAPGQGGEAFF
V gene: TRBV29-1
J gene: TRBJ1-1
clone size: few
D gene: .

CDR3 DNA: TGTGCCAGCAGCCCAGGGGGCGTACGGCCGGGTCAGTTCTTC
CDR3 protein: CASSPGGVRPGQFF
V gene: TRBV7-9
J gene: TRBJ2-1
clone size: .
D gene: TRBD1

CDR3 DNA: TGCAGTGCTAGAGATGATAGTAACTATGGCTACACCTTC
CDR3 protein: CSARDDSNYGYTF
V gene: TRBV20-1
J gene: TRBJ1-2
clone size: .
D gene: .

CDR3 DNA: TGCAGTGCTGGGGGACTAGCGGGAGTAGGCAGATACGCGTATTTT
CDR3 protein: CSAGGLAGVGRYAYF
V gene: TRBV20-1
J gene: TRBJ2-3
clone size: .
D gene: TRBD2

CDR3 DNA: TGCGCCGGCAGCTTGGTACAAGAGACCCAGTACTTC
CDR3 protein: CAGSLVQETQYF
V gene: TRBV5-1
J gene: TRBJ2-5
clone size: .
D gene: .

CDR3 DNA: TGCAGCGTTGCGGAGGCGGGCTCCAGCTCCTACGAGCAGTACTTC
CDR3 protein: CSVAEAGSSSYEQYF
V gene: TRBV29-1
J gene: TRBJ2-7
clone size: .
D gene: .

CDR3 DNA: TGTGCCAGCAGCTTATCTGGGCTAGCGGGAGGGCCGAAACAGAATGAGCAGTTCTTC
CDR3 protein: CASSLSGLAGGPKQNEQFF
V gene: TRBV7-9
J gene: TRBJ2-1
clone size: .
D gene: TRBD2

CDR3 DNA: TGTGCCAGCAGCCAAGCGGTCCAAAGGAGTGAGCAGTACTTC
CDR3 protein: CASSQAVQRSEQYF
V gene: TRBV4-2
J gene: TRBJ2-5
clone size: .
D gene: .

CDR3 DNA: TGTGCCAGCAGCTTGGCTCCTCCAGGGGGTTTAGCCAAAAACATTCAGTACTTC
CDR3 protein: CASSLAPPGGLAKNIQYF
V gene: TRBV5-6
J gene: TRBJ2-4
clone size: .
D gene: TRBD1

CDR3 DNA: TGCAGTGCTCCAAAGGGGGGGACTTACAATGAGCAGTTCTTC
CDR3 protein: CSAPKGGTYNEQFF
V gene: TRBV20-1
J gene: TRBJ2-1
clone size: few
D gene: .

CDR3 DNA: TGTGCCAGCAGCTCGGGGGACACCCGTTACGAGCAGTACTTC
CDR3 protein: CASSSGDTRYEQYF
V gene: TRBV7-2
J gene: TRBJ2-7
clone size: .
D gene: .

CDR3 DNA: TGCAGCGTTGAGGAGGGCGGTATCTCCTACGAGCAGTACTTC
CDR3 protein: CSVEEGGISYEQYF
V gene: TRBV29-1
J gene: TRBJ2-7
clone size: .
D gene: .

CDR3 DNA: TGCGCCAGCAGCTTGGTGGACAGGGGGCGGCCGAACGCCGGGGAGCTGTTTTTT
CDR3 protein: CASSLVDRGRPNAGELFF
V gene: TRBV5-1
J gene: TRBJ2-2
clone size: .
D gene: TRBD1

CDR3 DNA: TGTGCCAGCAGCAGTATTGGGGCTAGCTCCTACGAGCAGTACTTC
CDR3 protein: CASSSIGASSYEQYF
V gene: TRBV14
J gene: TRBJ2-7
clone size: .
D gene: .

CDR3 DNA: TGTGCCAGCAGTCATCAGCGAGGCCAAGGGATTGGCTACACCTTC
CDR3 protein: CASSHQRGQGIGYTF
V gene: TRBV7-9
J gene: TRBJ1-2
clone size: .
D gene: .

CDR3 DNA: TGTGCCAGCCGAGGCGGGGAGTGGAGCAATGAGCAGTTCTTC
CDR3 protein: CASRGGEWSNEQFF
V gene: TRBV28
J gene: TRBJ2-1
clone size: .
D gene: .

CDR3 DNA: TGTGCCAGCAGCCCCCGGGGGACTAGCATAGTGACCGGGATTGTAGGTATTGAGCAGTTCTTC
CDR3 protein: CASSPRGTSIVTGIVGIEQFF
V gene: TRBV12-3/TRBV12-4
J gene: TRBJ2-1
clone size: .
D gene: TRBD2

CDR3 DNA: TGTGCCAGCATCAACGGGGCACCAACGCACAATGAGCAGTTCTTC
CDR3 protein: CASINGAPTHNEQFF
V gene: TRBV12-3/TRBV12-4
J gene: TRBJ2-1
clone size: .
D gene: .

CDR3 DNA: TGTGCCACCAGCAGCAGGCTAGGACTAGCGGGAGGCTACAATGAGCAGTTCTTC
CDR3 protein: CATSSRLGLAGGYNEQFF
V gene: TRBV15
J gene: TRBJ2-1
clone size: .
D gene: TRBD2

CDR3 DNA: TGTGCCAGCAGTCGAGGGGACAAATACGCGTATTTT
CDR3 protein: CASSRGDKYAYF
V gene: TRBV6-5
J gene: TRBJ2-3
clone size: .
D gene: .

CDR3 DNA: TGCAGTGCTAAGGGGGACAGGGTACCCTACGAGCAGTACTTC
CDR3 protein: CSAKGDRVPYEQYF
V gene: TRBV20-1
J gene: TRBJ2-7
clone size: .
D gene: TRBD1

CDR3 DNA: TGTGCCAGCACCACTGGTCCAGGAGAGGCCCAGTACTTC
CDR3 protein: CASTTGPGEAQYF
V gene: TRBV12-3/TRBV12-4
J gene: TRBJ2-7
clone size: .
D gene: .

CDR3 DNA: TGTGCCACCAGTGGGGCCTCCAATGGGGGCAATCAGCCCCAGCATTTT
CDR3 protein: CATSGASNGGNQPQHF
V gene: TRBV24-1
J gene: TRBJ1-5
clone size: .
D gene: .

CDR3 DNA: TGCGCCAGCAGCTTGGAATTAGCCTTGGATACGCAGTATTTT
CDR3 protein: CASSLELALDTQYF
V gene: TRBV5-1
J gene: TRBJ2-3
clone size: .
D gene: .

CDR3 DNA: TGCAGCACTGGGAGCAATGGCTACACCTTC
CDR3 protein: CSTGSNGYTF
V gene: TRBV29-1
J gene: TRBJ1-2
clone size: .
D gene: .

CDR3 DNA: TGTGCCAGCAGCCAAGAGGGCACCGACATTCAGTACTTC
CDR3 protein: CASSQEGTDIQYF
V gene: TRBV3-1
J gene: TRBJ2-4
clone size: few
D gene: .

CDR3 DNA: TGCAGCGCCCTACCCGGGACGAACACTGAAGCTTTCTTT
CDR3 protein: CSALPGTNTEAFF
V gene: TRBV29-1
J gene: TRBJ1-1
clone size: .
D gene: .

CDR3 DNA: TGTGCCAGCACCCCAGGGGTCCCGACTGAAGCTTTCTTT
CDR3 protein: CASTPGVPTEAFF
V gene: TRBV12-3/TRBV12-4
J gene: TRBJ1-1
clone size: .
D gene: .

CDR3 DNA: TGTACCAGCAGCTTGGATATTGGCGGGTTGACCCAACTTGAAGAGACCCAGTACTTC
CDR3 protein: CTSSLDIGGLTQLEETQYF
V gene: TRBV7-6
J gene: TRBJ2-5
clone size: .
D gene: .